This entry features one TCR beta chain sequence. The antigen remains undetermined. The data derive from a study of graft-versus-host responses after intestinal transplantation. General observations from the study: Subjects displaying graft-donor T cell macrochimerism possessed elevated graft-versus-host to host-versus-graft clonal ratios inside allografts.

Per the germline V gene, CDR1 is MNHEY and CDR2 is SVGAGI. There are 14 residues in the CDR3. V lost 5 bases, J lost 1 base, and 9 bases lay in between. TCRdb's table, derived via immunoSEQ multiplex PCR, lists solely in-frame clones and lacks some. The table includes about 16,000 clones, approximately 88% detected once. The chain recombines TRBV6-5 with TRBJ1-3, with D possibly being TRBD1 (5 bases). The specimen comprised PBMCs, sampled about 110 days after intestinal transplant. This receptor was obtained from a human patient who received an intestinal transplant, so some T cells may come from the graft donor. The CDR3: CASSQGVSGNTIYF. The DNA of the CDR3 is TGTGCCAGCAGTCAAGGGGTTTCTGGAAACACCATATATTTT.